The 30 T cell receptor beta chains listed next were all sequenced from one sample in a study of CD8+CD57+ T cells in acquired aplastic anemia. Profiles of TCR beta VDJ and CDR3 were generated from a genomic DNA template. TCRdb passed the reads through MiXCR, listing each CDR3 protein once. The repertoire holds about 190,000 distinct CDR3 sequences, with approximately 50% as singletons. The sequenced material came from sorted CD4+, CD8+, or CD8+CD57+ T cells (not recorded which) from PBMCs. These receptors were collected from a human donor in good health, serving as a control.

The DNA for the CDR3 is TGCAGTGCTAGATTGGGGGAGGGTGGCTACGAGCAGTACTTC. This codes for CSARLGEGGYEQYF. V usage is TRBV20-1 and J usage is TRBJ2-7, with 7 bases lining up with TRBD2. There are 14 residues in the CDR3. The J segment lost 3 bases and the V segment lost 2 bases, leaving 7 bases of the junction unmatched. The germline V gene encodes CDR1 DFQATT and CDR2 SNEGSKA (reference sequence).

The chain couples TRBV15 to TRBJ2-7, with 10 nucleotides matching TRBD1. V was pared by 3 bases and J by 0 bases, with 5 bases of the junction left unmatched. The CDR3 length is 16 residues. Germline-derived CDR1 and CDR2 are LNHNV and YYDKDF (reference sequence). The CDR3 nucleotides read TGTGCCACCAGCAGCGCCGGGACAGGGGTCTCCTACGAGCAGTACTTC. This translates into CATSSAGTGVSYEQYF.

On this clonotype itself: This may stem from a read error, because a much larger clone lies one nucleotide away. CDR3 bases: TGTGCCAGCAGCCAAGCCCTGTCGGCAGTGGCAGGGCAAGATACGCAGTATTTT. Residues: CASSQALSAVAGQDTQYF. The chain recombines TRBV14 with TRBJ2-3; TRBD1 is a possible D gene (5 bases). There are 18 residues in the CDR3. V shed 1 base and J shed 5 bases, with 22 bases lying between them. Germline values: CDR1 SGHDN, CDR2 FVKESK.

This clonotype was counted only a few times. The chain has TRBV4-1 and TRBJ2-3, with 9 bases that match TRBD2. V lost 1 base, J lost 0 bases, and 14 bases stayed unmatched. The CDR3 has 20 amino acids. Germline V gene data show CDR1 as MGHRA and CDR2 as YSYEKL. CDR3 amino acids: CASSQVMGGGAFGSTDTQYF. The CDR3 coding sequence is TGCGCCAGCAGCCAAGTAATGGGCGGGGGGGCCTTCGGGAGCACAGATACGCAGTATTTT.

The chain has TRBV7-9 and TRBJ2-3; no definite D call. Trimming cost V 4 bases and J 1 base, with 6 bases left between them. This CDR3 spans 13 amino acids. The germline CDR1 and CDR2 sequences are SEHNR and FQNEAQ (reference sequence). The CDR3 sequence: CASSWLGTDTQYF. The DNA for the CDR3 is TGTGCCAGCAGCTGGCTAGGCACAGATACGCAGTATTTT.

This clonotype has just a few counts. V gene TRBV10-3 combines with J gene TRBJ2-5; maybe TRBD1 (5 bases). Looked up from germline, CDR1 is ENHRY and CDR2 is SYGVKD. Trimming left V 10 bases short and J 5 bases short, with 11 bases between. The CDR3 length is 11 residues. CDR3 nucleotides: TGTGCCACCAGGGTTGGGGAGACCCAGTACTTC. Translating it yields CATRVGETQYF.

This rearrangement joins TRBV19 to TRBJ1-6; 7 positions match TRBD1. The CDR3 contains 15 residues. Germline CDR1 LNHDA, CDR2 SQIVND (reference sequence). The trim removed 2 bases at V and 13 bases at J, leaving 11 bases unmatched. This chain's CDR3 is CASSIPTTGIQPLHF. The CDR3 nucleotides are TGTGCCAGTAGTATACCAACGACAGGGATTCAGCCCCTCCACTTT. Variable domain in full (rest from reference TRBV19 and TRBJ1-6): DGGITQSPKYLFRKEGQNVTLSCEQNLNHDAMYWYRQDPGQGLRLIYYSQIVNDFQKGDIAEGYSVSREKKESFPLTVTSAQKNPTAFYLCASSIPTTGIQPLHFGNGTRLTVT.

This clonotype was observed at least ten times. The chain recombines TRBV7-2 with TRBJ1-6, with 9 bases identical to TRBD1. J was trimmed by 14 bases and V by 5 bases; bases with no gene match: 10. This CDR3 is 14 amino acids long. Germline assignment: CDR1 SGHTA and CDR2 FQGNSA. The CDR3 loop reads CASSQRQGGRSLHF. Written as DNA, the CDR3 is TGTGCCAGCAGCCAAAGACAGGGGGGACGTTCCCTCCACTTT. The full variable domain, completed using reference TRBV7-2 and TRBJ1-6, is GAGVSQSPSNKVTEKGKDVELRCDPISGHTALYWYRQSLGQGLEFLIYFQGNSAPDKSGLPSDRFSAERTGGSVSTLTIQRTQQEDSAVYLCASSQRQGGRSLHFGNGTRLTVT.

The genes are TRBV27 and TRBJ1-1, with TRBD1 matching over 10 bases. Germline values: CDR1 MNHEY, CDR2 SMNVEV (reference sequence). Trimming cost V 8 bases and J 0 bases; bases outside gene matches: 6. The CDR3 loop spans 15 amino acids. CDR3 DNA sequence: TGTGCCAGCGCGGGACAGGGGTCACTGAACACTGAAGCTTTCTTT. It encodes CASAGQGSLNTEAFF.

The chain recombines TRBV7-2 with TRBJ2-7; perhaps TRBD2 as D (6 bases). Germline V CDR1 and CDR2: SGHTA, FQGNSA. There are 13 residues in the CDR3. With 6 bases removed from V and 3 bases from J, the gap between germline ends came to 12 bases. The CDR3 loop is CASSPGTHYEQYF. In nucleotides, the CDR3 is TGTGCCAGCAGTCCCGGGACTCACTACGAGCAGTACTTC.

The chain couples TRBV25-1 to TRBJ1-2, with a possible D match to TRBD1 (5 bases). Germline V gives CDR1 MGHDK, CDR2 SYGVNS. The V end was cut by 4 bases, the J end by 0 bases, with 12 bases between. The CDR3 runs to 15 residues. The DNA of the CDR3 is TGTGCCAGCAGTGGGATTGAGGGGCCTAACTATGGCTACACCTTC. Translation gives CASSGIEGPNYGYTF.

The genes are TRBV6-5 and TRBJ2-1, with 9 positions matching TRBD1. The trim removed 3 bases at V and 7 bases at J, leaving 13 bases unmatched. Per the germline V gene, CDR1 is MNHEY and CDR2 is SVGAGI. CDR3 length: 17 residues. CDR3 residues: CASSYGVYTGTGNEQFF. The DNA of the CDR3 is TGTGCCAGCAGTTATGGGGTTTACACTGGGACAGGGAATGAGCAGTTCTTC.

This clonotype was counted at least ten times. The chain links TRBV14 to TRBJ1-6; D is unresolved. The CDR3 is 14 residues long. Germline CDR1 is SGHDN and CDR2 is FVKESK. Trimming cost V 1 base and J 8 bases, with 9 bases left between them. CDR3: CASSQGWPDSPLHF. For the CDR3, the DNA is TGTGCCAGCAGCCAAGGGTGGCCGGATTCACCCCTCCACTTT.

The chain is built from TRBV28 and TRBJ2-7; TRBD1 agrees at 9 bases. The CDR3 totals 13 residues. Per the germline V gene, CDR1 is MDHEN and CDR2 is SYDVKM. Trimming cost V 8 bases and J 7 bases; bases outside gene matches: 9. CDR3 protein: CASRPTGGSEQYF. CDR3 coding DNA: TGTGCCAGCCGACCGACAGGGGGTAGTGAGCAGTACTTC.

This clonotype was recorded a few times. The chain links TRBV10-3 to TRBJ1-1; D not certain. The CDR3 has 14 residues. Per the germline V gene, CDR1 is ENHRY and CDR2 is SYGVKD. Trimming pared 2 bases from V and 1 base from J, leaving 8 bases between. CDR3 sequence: CAISEGSGNTEAFF. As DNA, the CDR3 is TGTGCCATCAGTGAGGGCTCTGGGAACACTGAAGCTTTCTTT.

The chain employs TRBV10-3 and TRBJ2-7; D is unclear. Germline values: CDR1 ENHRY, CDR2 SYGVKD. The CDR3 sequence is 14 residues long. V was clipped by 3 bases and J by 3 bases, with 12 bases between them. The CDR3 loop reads CAISDGVPNYEQYF. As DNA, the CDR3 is TGTGCCATCAGTGATGGGGTCCCTAACTACGAGCAGTACTTC.

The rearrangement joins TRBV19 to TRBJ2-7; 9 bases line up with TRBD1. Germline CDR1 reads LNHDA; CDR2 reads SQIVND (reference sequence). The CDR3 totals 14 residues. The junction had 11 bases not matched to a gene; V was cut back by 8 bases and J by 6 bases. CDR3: CASATRDRASEQYF. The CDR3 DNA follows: TGTGCCAGTGCCACCCGGGACAGGGCCAGCGAGCAGTACTTC. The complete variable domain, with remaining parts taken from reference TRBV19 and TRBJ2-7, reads DGGITQSPKYLFRKEGQNVTLSCEQNLNHDAMYWYRQDPGQGLRLIYYSQIVNDFQKGDIAEGYSVSREKKESFPLTVTSAQKNPTAFYLCASATRDRASEQYFGPGTRLTVT.

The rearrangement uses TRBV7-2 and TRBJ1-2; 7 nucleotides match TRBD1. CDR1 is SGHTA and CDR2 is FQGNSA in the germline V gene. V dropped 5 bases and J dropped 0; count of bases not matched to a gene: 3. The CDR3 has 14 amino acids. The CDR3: CASSHQGANYGYTF. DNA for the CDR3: TGTGCCAGCAGCCATCAGGGGGCTAACTATGGCTACACCTTC. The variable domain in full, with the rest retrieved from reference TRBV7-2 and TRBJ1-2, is GAGVSQSPSNKVTEKGKDVELRCDPISGHTALYWYRQSLGQGLEFLIYFQGNSAPDKSGLPSDRFSAERTGGSVSTLTIQRTQQEDSAVYLCASSHQGANYGYTFGSGTRLTVV.

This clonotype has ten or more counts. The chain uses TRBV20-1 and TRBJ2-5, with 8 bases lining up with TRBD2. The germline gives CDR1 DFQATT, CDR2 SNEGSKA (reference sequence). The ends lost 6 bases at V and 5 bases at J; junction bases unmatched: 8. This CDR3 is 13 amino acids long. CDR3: CSAGTSGGETQYF. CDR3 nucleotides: TGCAGTGCCGGCACATCGGGGGGGGAGACCCAGTACTTC.

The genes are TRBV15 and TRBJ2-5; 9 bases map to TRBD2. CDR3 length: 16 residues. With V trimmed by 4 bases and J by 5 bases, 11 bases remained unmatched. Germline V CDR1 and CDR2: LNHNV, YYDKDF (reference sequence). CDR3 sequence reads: CATSKWEAGGGETQYF. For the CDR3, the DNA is TGTGCCACCAGCAAGTGGGAAGCGGGGGGCGGGGAGACCCAGTACTTC. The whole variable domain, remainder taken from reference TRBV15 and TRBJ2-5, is DAMVIQNPRYQVTQFGKPVTLSCSQTLNHNVMYWYQQKSSQAPKLLFHYYDKDFNNEADTPDNFQSRRPNTSFCFLDIRSPGLGDTAMYLCATSKWEAGGGETQYFGPGTRLLVL.

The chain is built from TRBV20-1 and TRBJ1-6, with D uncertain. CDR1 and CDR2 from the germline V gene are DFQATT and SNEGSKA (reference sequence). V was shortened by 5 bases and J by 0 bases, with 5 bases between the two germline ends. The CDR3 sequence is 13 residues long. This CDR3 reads CSALSSYNSPLHF. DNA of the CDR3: TGCAGTGCTCTAAGCTCCTATAATTCACCCCTCCACTTT.

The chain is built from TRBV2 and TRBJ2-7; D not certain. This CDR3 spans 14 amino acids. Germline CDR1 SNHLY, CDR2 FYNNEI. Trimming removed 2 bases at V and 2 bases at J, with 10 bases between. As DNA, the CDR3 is TGTGCCAGCAGTGAATTGCTCGAGACCTACGAGCAGTACTTC. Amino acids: CASSELLETYEQYF. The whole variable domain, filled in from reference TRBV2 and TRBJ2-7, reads EPEVTQTPSHQVTQMGQEVILRCVPISNHLYFYWYRQILGQKVEFLVSFYNNEISEKSEIFDDQFSVERPDGSNFTLKIRSTKLEDSAMYFCASSELLETYEQYFGPGTRLTVT.

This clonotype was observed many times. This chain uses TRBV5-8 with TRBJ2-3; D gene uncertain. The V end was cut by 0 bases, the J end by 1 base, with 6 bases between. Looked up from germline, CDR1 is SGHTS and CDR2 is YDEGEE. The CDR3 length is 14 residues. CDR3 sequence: CASSLDKGTDTQYF. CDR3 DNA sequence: TGTGCCAGCAGCTTGGATAAGGGCACAGATACGCAGTATTTT. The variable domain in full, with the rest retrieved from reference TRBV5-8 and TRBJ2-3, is EAGVTQSPTHLIKTRGQQATLRCSPISGHTSVYWYQQALGLGLQFLLWYDEGEERNRGNFPPRFSGRQFPNYSSELNVNALELEDSALYLCASSLDKGTDTQYFGPGTRLTVL.

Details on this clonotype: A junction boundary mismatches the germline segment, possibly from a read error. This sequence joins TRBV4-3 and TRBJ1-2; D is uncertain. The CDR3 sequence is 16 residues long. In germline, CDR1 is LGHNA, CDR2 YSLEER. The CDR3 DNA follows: TGCGCCAACAGCCAAGATAGGACGGGTCCCTACTATGGCTACACCTTC. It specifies CANSQDRTGPYYGYTF.

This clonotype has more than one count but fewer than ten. CDR3 residues: CAIKEAGGHSPLHF. The CDR3, as DNA: TGTGCCATCAAGGAGGCAGGAGGTCACTCACCCCTCCACTTT. The J gene is TRBJ1-6, the V gene TRBV10-3; D is unresolved. This CDR3 has 14 residues. Trimming shortened V by 7 bases and J by 10 bases, and 17 bases separated the two germline ends. Germline CDR1 and CDR2: ENHRY and SYGVKD.

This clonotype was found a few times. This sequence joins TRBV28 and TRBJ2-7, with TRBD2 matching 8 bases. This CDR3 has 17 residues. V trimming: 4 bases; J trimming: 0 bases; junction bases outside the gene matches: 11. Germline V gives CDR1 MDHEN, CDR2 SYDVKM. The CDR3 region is CASSSSTRGGSSYEQYF. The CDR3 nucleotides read TGTGCCAGCAGTTCTAGCACCCGGGGGGGAAGCTCCTACGAGCAGTACTTC.

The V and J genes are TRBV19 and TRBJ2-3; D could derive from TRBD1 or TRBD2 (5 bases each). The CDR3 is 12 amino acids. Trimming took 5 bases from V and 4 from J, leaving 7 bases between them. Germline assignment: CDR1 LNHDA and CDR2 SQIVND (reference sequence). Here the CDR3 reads CASSGGADTQYF. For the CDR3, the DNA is TGTGCCAGTAGTGGGGGAGCAGATACGCAGTATTTT.

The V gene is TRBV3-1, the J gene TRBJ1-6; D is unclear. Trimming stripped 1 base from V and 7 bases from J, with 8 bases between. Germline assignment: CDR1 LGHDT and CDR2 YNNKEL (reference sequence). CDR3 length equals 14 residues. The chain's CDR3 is CASSQGPRNSPLHF. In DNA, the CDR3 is TGTGCCAGCAGCCAAGGACCGCGAAATTCACCCCTCCACTTT.

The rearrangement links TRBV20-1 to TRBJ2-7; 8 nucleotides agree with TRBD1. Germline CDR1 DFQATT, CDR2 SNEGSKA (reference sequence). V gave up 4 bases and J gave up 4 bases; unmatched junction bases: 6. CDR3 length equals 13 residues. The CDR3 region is CSATDRDGYEQYF. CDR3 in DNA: TGCAGTGCTACGGACAGGGACGGTTACGAGCAGTACTTC.

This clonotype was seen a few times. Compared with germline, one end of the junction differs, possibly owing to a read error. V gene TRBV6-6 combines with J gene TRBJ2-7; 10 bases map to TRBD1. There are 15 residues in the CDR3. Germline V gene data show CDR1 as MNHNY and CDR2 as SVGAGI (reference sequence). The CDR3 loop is CASSSRQGAPYEQCF. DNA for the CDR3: TGTGCCAGCAGTTCAAGACAGGGGGCCCCCTACGAGCAGTGCTTC.